The T cell receptor (beta chain) under discussion was sequenced for a study of PD-L1 blockade in urothelial cancer. Across the whole study: Blood analysis was done at 3 weeks (second dose) and 6 weeks after treatment began.

CDR1 is SNHLY and CDR2 is FYNNEI in the germline V gene. This CDR3 has 14 residues. The V gene end was trimmed by 7 bases and the J gene end by 3 bases; junction bases not matched to a gene: 5. The repertoire was sequenced with immunoSEQ multiplex PCR; TCRdb's copy has only in-frame clones and lacks some. The sample lists about 100,000 clones; about 89% were seen once. The sample here was PBMCs, taken around atezolizumab (anti-PD-L1) treatment. The chain combines TRBV2 with TRBJ2-1; TRBD2 matches at 8 bases. The origin of this receptor is a woman aged 80 or older with urothelial cancer. CDR3 sequence reads: CASTSGLVYNEQFF. CDR3 bases: TGTGCCAGCACTTCGGGACTAGTCTACAATGAGCAGTTCTTC.